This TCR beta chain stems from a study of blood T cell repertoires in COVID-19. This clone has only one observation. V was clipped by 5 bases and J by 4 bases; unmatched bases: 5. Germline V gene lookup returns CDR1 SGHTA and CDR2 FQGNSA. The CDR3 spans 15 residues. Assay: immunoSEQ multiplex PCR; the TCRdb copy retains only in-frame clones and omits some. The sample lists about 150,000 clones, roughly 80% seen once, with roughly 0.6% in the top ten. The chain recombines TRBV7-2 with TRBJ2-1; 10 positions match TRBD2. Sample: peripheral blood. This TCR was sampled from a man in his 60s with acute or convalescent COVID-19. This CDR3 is CASSPAGGEYNEQFF. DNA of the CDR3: TGTGCCAGCAGCCCAGCGGGAGGGGAATACAATGAGCAGTTCTTC.